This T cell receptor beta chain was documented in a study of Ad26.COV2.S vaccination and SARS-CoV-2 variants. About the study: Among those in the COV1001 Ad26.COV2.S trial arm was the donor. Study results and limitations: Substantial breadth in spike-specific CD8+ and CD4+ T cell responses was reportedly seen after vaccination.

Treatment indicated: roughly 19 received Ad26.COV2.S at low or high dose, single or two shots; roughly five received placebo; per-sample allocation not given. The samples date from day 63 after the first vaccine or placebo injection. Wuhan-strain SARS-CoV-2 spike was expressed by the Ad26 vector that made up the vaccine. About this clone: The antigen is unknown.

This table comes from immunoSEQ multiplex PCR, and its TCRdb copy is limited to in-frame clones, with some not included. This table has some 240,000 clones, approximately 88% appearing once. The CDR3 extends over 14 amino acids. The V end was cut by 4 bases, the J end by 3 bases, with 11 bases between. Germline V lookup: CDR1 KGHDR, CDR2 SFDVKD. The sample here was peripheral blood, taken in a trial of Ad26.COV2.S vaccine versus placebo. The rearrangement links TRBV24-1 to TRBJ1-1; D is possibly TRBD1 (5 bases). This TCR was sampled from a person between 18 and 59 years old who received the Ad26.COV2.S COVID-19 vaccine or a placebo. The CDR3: CATSELKTDTEAFF. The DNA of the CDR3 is TGTGCCACCAGTGAACTTAAGACAGACACTGAAGCTTTCTTT.